Sequencing of this T cell receptor beta chain was carried out in a study of blood T cell repertoires in COVID-19. Methods used by the authors: Estimation of nucleated cell counts was performed using reference gene primer amplification. Using immunoSEQ multiplex PCR, the repertoire was profiled, and TCRdb retains in-frame clones only, with some absent. The DNA was the basis for D and trimming; V, J and clone size are from that table. The sample lists roughly 100,000 clones, approximately 80% occurring once. Sequenced sample: peripheral blood. The TCR sequence derives from a woman aged 80 or older with acute or convalescent COVID-19.

CDR3 in DNA: TGTGCCAGCAGCTTAGGTCTTAGCGGGGGCTTTAAGGACGAGCAGTACTTC. Its translation is CASSLGLSGGFKDEQYF. The chain couples TRBV5-5 to TRBJ2-7; 9 nucleotides agree with TRBD2. V lost 2 bases and J lost 5; bases outside the gene matches: 14. Germline V gene sequence: CDR1 SGHKS, CDR2 YYEKEE (reference sequence). The CDR3 consists of 17 residues.